This entry concerns a single T cell receptor (beta chain). What it recognizes is unknown. These data belong to a study of blood T cells in healthy people across ages. Whole-study findings and limits: It was the long-lived donors that had more naive CD4+ cells and higher diversity than aged donors.

From germline, CDR1 is SGHTA and CDR2 FQGNSA. V dropped 3 bases and J dropped 4 bases, with 12 bases sitting between them. The CDR3 sequence is 15 residues long. Then a second PCR, running about 6 to 12 cycles, was carried out with a sample-barcoded 5' primer and a J-beta primer mix. Each CDR3 protein gets one entry after TCRdb re-called the 5' RACE reads with MiXCR. This sample has 1.5 million to 1.8 million distinct CDR3 sequences, with 35% to 45% found just once. The TCR was taken from a woman aged 18-35 years in good health. This rearrangement joins TRBV7-2 to TRBJ2-2, with a weak D call TRBD1 (5 bases). Sequenced input: blood. The CDR3 nucleotides are TGTGCCAGCAGCTTTCTCAGGGCCGCCACCGGGGAGCTGTTTTTT. Amino acid sequence: CASSFLRAATGELFF.